This entry concerns a single T cell receptor (beta chain). Antigen unknown. Produced via immunoSEQ multiplex PCR; TCRdb's table is partial and in-frame only. This sample has fewer than 6,000 clones, with 65% to 80% found just once. Repeated repertoire sampling spanned the course of chemoradiotherapy. The sample belongs to a study of chemoradiotherapy in HPV16-positive cancers. General study results and limits: Non-HPV-specific T cells did not expand in tumors during treatment, whereas candidate HPV-specific clones and E7-related motifs did. Functional assays defining HPV-specific T cells used only two HPV16-positive patients.

V lost 0 bases and J 10 bases, leaving 18 bases between the germline ends. The germline V gene encodes CDR1 PRHDT and CDR2 FYEKMQ (reference sequence). The CDR3 totals 15 residues. Sequenced here: tumor tissue, sampled from a patient who underwent chemoradiotherapy. The origin of this receptor is a human donor with HPV-associated anogenital cancer. The genes are TRBV13 and TRBJ1-2, with D possibly matching TRBD1 (5 bases). CDR3 in amino acids: CASSLGQEVLRDYTF. As DNA, the CDR3 is TGTGCCAGCAGCTTAGGACAGGAGGTGTTAAGAGACTACACCTTC.